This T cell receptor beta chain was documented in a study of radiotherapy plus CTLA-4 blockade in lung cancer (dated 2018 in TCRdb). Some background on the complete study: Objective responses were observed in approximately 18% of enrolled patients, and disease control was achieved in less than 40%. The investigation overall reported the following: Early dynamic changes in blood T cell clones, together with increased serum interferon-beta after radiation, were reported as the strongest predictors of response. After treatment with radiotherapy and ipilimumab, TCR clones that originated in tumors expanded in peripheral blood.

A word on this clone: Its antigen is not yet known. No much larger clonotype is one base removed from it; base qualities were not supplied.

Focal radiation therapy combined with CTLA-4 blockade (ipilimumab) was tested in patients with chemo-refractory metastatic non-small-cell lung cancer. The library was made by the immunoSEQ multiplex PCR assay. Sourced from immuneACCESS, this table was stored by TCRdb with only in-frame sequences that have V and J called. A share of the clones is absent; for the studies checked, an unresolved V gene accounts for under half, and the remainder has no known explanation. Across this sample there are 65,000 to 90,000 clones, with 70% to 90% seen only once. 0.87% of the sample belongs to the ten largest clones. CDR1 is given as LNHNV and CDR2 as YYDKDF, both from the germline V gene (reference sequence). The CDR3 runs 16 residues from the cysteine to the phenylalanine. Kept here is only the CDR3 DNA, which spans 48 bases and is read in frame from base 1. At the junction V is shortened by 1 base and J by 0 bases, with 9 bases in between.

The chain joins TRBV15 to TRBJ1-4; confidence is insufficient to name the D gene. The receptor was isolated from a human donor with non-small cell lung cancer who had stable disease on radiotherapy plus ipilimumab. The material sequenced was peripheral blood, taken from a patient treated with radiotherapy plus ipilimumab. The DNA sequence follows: TGTGCCACCAGCAGAGGCCCAGTTGCAACTAATGAAAAACTGTTTTTT. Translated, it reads CATSRGPVATNEKLFF.